These 8 T cell receptor beta chains share one sample of origin, sequenced in a study of blood T cells in healthy people across ages. Next came a second PCR, run for roughly 6 to 11 cycles, which used a sample-barcoded 5' primer along with a J-beta primer mix. TCRdb called the 5' RACE reads again in MiXCR, with one record for every CDR3 protein. The sample yields about 760,000 distinct CDR3 sequences, 56% seen once. Sequencing was done on a sample of blood. Receptors were obtained from a man aged 35-49 years in good health.

Notes on this clonotype: The junction departs from germline at one end; a sequencing error may be responsible. The V gene is TRBV5-1, the J gene TRBJ1-2, with TRBD1 matching over 7 bases. The CDR3 is made up of 14 amino acids. CDR1 SGHRS and CDR2 YFSETQ come from the germline V gene. In DNA, the CDR3 is TGTGCCAGCAGTTTAGGGGGCGCTAACTATGGCTACACCTTC. Translated, it gives CASSLGGANYGYTF.

V is TRBV15 and J is TRBJ2-1; 13 bases match TRBD2. The CDR3 covers 16 residues. The V and J ends lost 3 bases and 7 bases, in that order; junction bases with no gene match: 6. Germline CDR1 is LNHNV and CDR2 is YYDKDF (reference sequence). This chain's CDR3 is CATSRELAGGLNEQFF. The CDR3 DNA is TGTGCCACCAGCAGGGAACTAGCGGGGGGGCTTAATGAGCAGTTCTTC.

This clonotype was detected only a few times. This chain links TRBV6-1 with TRBJ2-5, with D perhaps being TRBD1 or TRBD2 (5 bases each). The J call is uncertain, as TRBJ2-7 better fits the DNA end. This CDR3 is built from 13 residues. Per the germline V gene, CDR1 is MNHNS and CDR2 is SASEGT. The CDR3 spells CASRGMGVSEQYF. As DNA, the CDR3 is TGTGCCAGCAGGGGGATGGGGGTTTCCGAGCAGTACTTC.

The chain recombines TRBV7-2 with TRBJ2-7, with 12 positions matching TRBD2. Germline CDR1 and CDR2: SGHTA and FQGNSA. The CDR3 has 16 residues. Trimming took 5 bases from V and 2 from J; bases not matched to a gene: 7. The CDR3 loop is CASSGGLAGGTYEQYF. CDR3 DNA sequence: TGTGCCAGCAGCGGGGGGCTAGCGGGAGGGACCTACGAGCAGTACTTC.

The chain uses TRBV7-2 and TRBJ2-7; no reliable D call. Germline V gene lookup returns CDR1 SGHTA and CDR2 FQGNSA. The V and J ends lost 6 bases and 0 bases respectively, with 12 bases between them. CDR3 length: 14 residues. The DNA for the CDR3 is TGTGCCAGCAGGACTGTGGGGAACTCCTACGAGCAGTACTTC. The encoded protein is CASRTVGNSYEQYF.

This clonotype has only a few counts. V usage is TRBV30 and J usage is TRBJ2-3; D possibly corresponds to TRBD2 (6 bases). V was cut by 5 bases and J by 5 bases, with 14 bases left in between. This CDR3 is 13 amino acids long. Germline loops: CDR1 GTSNPN, CDR2 SVGIG (reference sequence). Written as DNA, the CDR3 is TGTGCCTGGCGGCGCCTAGCGCAAGATACGCAGTATTTT. The encoded protein is CAWRRLAQDTQYF.

The rearrangement joins TRBV7-2 to TRBJ1-1; no clear D. Germline assignment: CDR1 SGHTA and CDR2 FQGNSA. V was cut by 4 bases and J by 0 bases, with 9 bases left in between. The CDR3 totals 14 residues. The chain's CDR3 is CASSSQGLNTEAFF. The CDR3 coding sequence is TGTGCCAGCAGCTCCCAAGGATTGAACACTGAAGCTTTCTTT.

The chain links TRBV9 to TRBJ1-1; perhaps TRBD1 as D (5 bases). Germline values: CDR1 SGDLS, CDR2 YYNGEE. The CDR3 has 17 residues. V was cut by 0 bases and J by 9 bases, with 24 bases left in between. The CDR3 coding sequence is TGTGCCAGCAGCGTAGAGGCCCTAGGGGCGGGCGCCCATAAAGCTTTCTTT. It yields the protein CASSVEALGAGAHKAFF.